The 5 T cell receptor beta chains given below trace back to one sample, sequenced in a study of vaccination and CD4 T cells after COVID-19. No antigen has been assigned to these receptors. The Oncomine TCR Beta short-read assay was applied to DNA of cultured CD4+ T cells. Each CDR3 protein is one row after TCRdb ran MiXCR on the PCR reads. The data hold roughly 3,300 distinct CDR3 sequences, with approximately 80% observed a single time. Specified treatment: roughly 10-day PBMC culture with coronavirus spike peptide pools or control peptides (ViraFEST assay). Sequencing input: CD4+ T cells from blood, cultured in vitro. The source of these receptors is a human donor who had recovered from COVID-19.

The J gene is TRBJ1-2, the V gene TRBV7-2; 7 bases map to TRBD1. This CDR3 is built from 13 residues. Per the germline V gene, CDR1 is SGHTA and CDR2 is FQGNSA. Trimming cost V 8 bases and J 7 bases; bases outside gene matches: 10. DNA of the CDR3: TGTGCCAGCCACCTGACAGGGTTTAGTGGCTACACCTTC. Protein sequence: CASHLTGFSGYTF.

This clonotype was counted between two and nine times. This rearrangement joins TRBV4-2 to TRBJ1-6; a possible D gene is TRBD1 (6 bases). V dropped 0 bases and J dropped 10 bases, with 13 bases sitting between them. This CDR3 is built from 15 residues. Germline assignment: CDR1 LGHNA and CDR2 YNFKEQ. The CDR3 sequence: CASSQEGLGGSPLHF. The CDR3 DNA reads as TGTGCCAGCAGCCAAGAAGGACTTGGGGGCTCACCCCTCCACTTT.

On this clonotype: Only one base separates this from a far larger clonotype, so it likely reflects a read error. The chain uses TRBV7-9 and TRBJ1-5; unclear D gene. CDR1 is SEHNR and CDR2 is FQNEAQ in the germline V gene (reference sequence). This CDR3 is built from 12 residues. The CDR3 DNA follows: TGTGCCAGCAGCTCTTACAATCATCCCCAGCATTTT. This codes for CASSSYNHPQHF.

This chain joins TRBV20-1 and TRBJ2-3, with no clear D. CDR3 length: 16 amino acids. The germline V gene has CDR1 DFQATT and CDR2 SNEGSKA (reference sequence). V was shortened by 3 bases and J by 0 bases, with 16 bases between the two germline ends. CDR3 region: CSASIWGTRSTDTQYF. The CDR3 DNA follows: TGCAGTGCTAGTATATGGGGTACCCGTAGCACAGATACGCAGTATTTT.

This chain connects TRBV5-1 to TRBJ2-3; 9 nucleotides align to TRBD2. V lost 2 bases, J lost 0 bases, and 4 bases stayed unmatched. The germline CDR1 and CDR2 sequences are SGHRS and YFSETQ. This CDR3 contains 16 residues. The chain's CDR3 is CASSFSGGPSTDTQYF. The CDR3 nucleotides are TGCGCCAGCAGCTTTAGCGGGGGCCCTAGCACAGATACGCAGTATTTT. Looking up the rest from reference TRBV5-1 and TRBJ2-3 gives the full variable domain: KAGVTQTPRYLIKTRGQQVTLSCSPISGHRSVSWYQQTPGQGLQFLFEYFSETQRNKGNFPGRFSGRQFSNSRSEMNVSTLELGDSALYLCASSFSGGPSTDTQYFGPGTRLTVL.